Below, 25 T cell receptor beta chains from the same sample are listed, as sequenced in a study of shared clonotypes between healthy human individuals. Measured with immunoSEQ multiplex PCR; TCRdb has only the in-frame clones, and not every one. The sample has about 1,800,000 clones, roughly 94% seen once; the top ten hold 1.2%. Naive CD8 populations comprised CD45RO-negative cells positively selected for CCR7, excluding terminally differentiated effector memory CD45RA+ cells. The sequenced sample was naive CD8+ T cells sorted from blood. The receptors come from a man aged 18 to 30 in good health.

The chain links TRBV5-4 to TRBJ2-6; 10 bases are shared with TRBD1. Per germline, CDR1 SGHNT and CDR2 YYREEE (reference sequence). After removal of 0 bases from V and 3 bases from J, the junction contained 9 bases not matched to a gene. The CDR3 spans 19 residues. The DNA for the CDR3 is TGTGCCAGCAGCTTGGGGGCAGGGACAGGGGTATATGGGGCCAACGTCCTGACTTTC. Amino acid sequence: CASSLGAGTGVYGANVLTF.

The V call is TRBV2, the J call TRBJ1-4, with D unclear. Trimming removed 6 bases from V and 3 bases from J, with 8 bases in between. The CDR3 has 13 residues. The V gene's germline CDR1 is SNHLY and CDR2 FYNNEI. CDR3 protein: CASRPGSNEKLFF. The CDR3, as DNA: TGTGCCAGCAGGCCGGGCTCTAATGAAAAACTGTTTTTT. Drawing the rest from reference TRBV2 and TRBJ1-4, the complete variable domain is EPEVTQTPSHQVTQMGQEVILRCVPISNHLYFYWYRQILGQKVEFLVSFYNNEISEKSEIFDDQFSVERPDGSNFTLKIRSTKLEDSAMYFCASRPGSNEKLFFGSGTQLSVL.

This clone was seen once. The J gene is TRBJ2-1, the V gene TRBV10-3, with 7 nucleotides matching TRBD1. J lost 9 bases, V lost 10 bases, and 15 bases had no gene match. CDR1 and CDR2 from the germline V gene are ENHRY and SYGVKD. The CDR3 is 14 amino acids. CDR3 sequence reads: CATALGQMSGEQFF. DNA of the CDR3: TGTGCCACAGCCTTGGGACAGATGAGTGGTGAGCAGTTCTTC.

This clone showed up just once. The rearrangement joins TRBV21-1 to TRBJ1-1. TRBV21-1 is tagged as a pseudogene. The CDR3 length is 15 residues. The CDR3 DNA follows: TGTGCCAGCAGCCGACGTCGGTGGCGGGAGACTGAAGCTTTCTTT. Encoded protein: CASSRRRWRETEAFF.

The chain has TRBV7-9 and TRBJ2-1; TRBD2 matches 13 bases. The CDR3 contains 15 residues. The V and J ends lost 5 bases and 8 bases, in that order; junction bases with no gene match: 6. Germline lookup yields CDR1 SEHNR and CDR2 FQNEAQ (reference sequence). This chain's CDR3 is CASSPRLAGGDEQFF. As DNA, the CDR3 is TGTGCCAGCAGCCCTCGACTAGCGGGAGGAGATGAGCAGTTCTTC. The full variable domain, in which reference TRBV7-9 and TRBJ2-1 provide the parts outside the CDR3, is DTGVSQNPRHKITKRGQNVTFRCDPISEHNRLYWYRQTLGQGPEFLTYFQNEAQLEKSRLLSDRFSAERPKGSFSTLEIQRTEQGDSAMYLCASSPRLAGGDEQFFGPGTRLTVL.

The chain carries TRBV19 and TRBJ2-7, with D perhaps given as TRBD1 or TRBD2 (6 bases each). From germline, CDR1 is LNHDA and CDR2 SQIVND (reference sequence). Between the trimmed V and J ends, which lost 3 bases and 4 bases, there was a span of 13 bases. This CDR3 comprises 14 residues. In nucleotides, the CDR3 is TGTGCCAGTAGTATCGTCGGAGGGGGTTACGAGCAGTACTTC. Translated: CASSIVGGGYEQYF.

The J gene is TRBJ2-3, the V gene TRBV11-2; the D is unclear. Germline V gene lookup returns CDR1 SGHAT and CDR2 FQNNGV. V lost 2 bases and J 6 bases, leaving 6 bases between the germline ends. This CDR3 has 12 residues. The CDR3 is CASSLPVDTQYF. The CDR3 DNA reads as TGTGCCAGCAGCTTACCGGTTGATACGCAGTATTTT.

This rearrangement joins TRBV5-4 to TRBJ1-2, with TRBD1 identical over 9 bases. The V gene end was trimmed by 4 bases and the J gene end by 4 bases; junction bases not matched to a gene: 11. The CDR3 has 16 amino acids. The V gene's germline CDR1 is SGHNT and CDR2 YYREEE (reference sequence). CDR3 nucleotides: TGTGCCAGCAGCGATGGCGCGGGACAGGGATTCTATGGCTACACCTTC. As protein: CASSDGAGQGFYGYTF.

As to this clone: Additional DNA sequences in this sample encode the identical CDR3. The chain has TRBV4-1 and TRBJ2-6; D is unclear. The V end lost 3 bases, the J end lost 0 bases, and 6 bases lay between the germline ends. The germline V gene has CDR1 MGHRA and CDR2 YSYEKL. The CDR3 spans 15 residues. CDR3 in amino acids: CASSQGPSGANVLTF. DNA for the CDR3: TGCGCCAGCAGCCAGGGCCCCTCTGGGGCCAACGTCCTGACTTTC.

The gene calls are TRBV19 and TRBJ2-7, with TRBD1 matching over 11 bases. The CDR3 is made up of 15 amino acids. V shed 5 bases and J 2 bases; nucleotides not matched to a gene: 5. The germline CDR1 and CDR2 sequences are LNHDA and SQIVND (reference sequence). CDR3 coding DNA: TGTGCCAGTAGTGTACCGGGACAGGGGGCCTACGAGCAGTACTTC. This sequence encodes CASSVPGQGAYEQYF.

The chain uses TRBV7-9 and TRBJ1-2, with D possibly being TRBD1 (5 bases). The CDR3 consists of 14 residues. Germline CDR1 and CDR2: SEHNR and FQNEAQ (reference sequence). The V end lost 3 bases, the J end lost 8 bases, and 16 bases lay between the germline ends. The CDR3, as DNA: TGTGCCAGCAGCTTCGCGGCAGGGAGGGACGGCTACACCTTC. This translates into CASSFAAGRDGYTF.

The chain links TRBV4-1 to TRBJ2-7; 7 bases are shared with TRBD2. The junction had 7 bases not matched to a gene; V was cut back by 2 bases and J by 0 bases. Germline values: CDR1 MGHRA, CDR2 YSYEKL. This CDR3 has 16 residues. The CDR3 region has the DNA TGCGCCAGCAGCCAACAAAGCGGGGCCTCCTCCTACGAGCAGTACTTC. Amino acids: CASSQQSGASSYEQYF.

This rearrangement joins TRBV19 to TRBJ2-6; D is possibly TRBD1 (6 bases). The CDR3 spans 15 residues. The V end was cut by 5 bases, the J end by 0 bases, with 8 bases between. Germline CDR1 reads LNHDA; CDR2 reads SQIVND (reference sequence). CDR3 protein: CASSDRYSGANVLTF. As DNA, the CDR3 is TGTGCCAGTAGTGACAGGTACTCTGGGGCCAACGTCCTGACTTTC.

The chain carries TRBV5-1 and TRBJ1-1, with D possibly TRBD1 on 6 matching bases. The CDR3 totals 15 residues. Trimming cost V 3 bases and J 0 bases, with 12 bases left between them. Germline CDR1 reads SGHRS; CDR2 reads YFSETQ. This chain's CDR3 is CASSSPGQMNTEAFF. The CDR3 coding sequence is TGCGCCAGCAGCTCCCCCGGACAGATGAACACTGAAGCTTTCTTT.

The chain combines TRBV5-4 with TRBJ2-4; TRBD1 matches at 9 bases. This CDR3 comprises 14 residues. CDR1 is SGHNT and CDR2 is YYREEE in the germline V gene (reference sequence). V lost 4 bases to trimming and J lost 5 bases; unmatched junction nucleotides: 4. CDR3 in DNA: TGTGCCAGCAGCCAGGGACAGGGCGAAAACATTCAGTACTTC. Encoded protein: CASSQGQGENIQYF.

The CDR3 reads CASSELAWAGGNEQYF. The CDR3 bases are TGTGCCAGCAGTGAACTGGCCTGGGCGGGGGGTAACGAGCAGTACTTC. The chain employs TRBV2 and TRBJ2-7; 8 bases match TRBD2. The V and J ends lost 2 bases and 5 bases, in that order; junction bases with no gene match: 11. Germline V lookup: CDR1 SNHLY, CDR2 FYNNEI. The length of the CDR3 is 16 residues.

The chain uses TRBV4-3 and TRBJ2-7, with D hard to call. Germline loops: CDR1 LGHNA, CDR2 YSLEER. V lost 0 bases and J 6 bases, leaving 9 bases between the germline ends. The CDR3 spans 13 residues. In DNA form, the CDR3 reads TGCGCCAGCAGCCAAGATGGTGAGACCGAGCAGTACTTC. Amino acids: CASSQDGETEQYF.

The chain employs TRBV10-3 and TRBJ1-5; D possibly corresponds to TRBD1 (5 bases). CDR1 and CDR2 from the germline V gene are ENHRY and SYGVKD. The CDR3 sequence is 14 residues long. Deletions cut 5 bases from V and 4 bases from J, with 12 bases between. CDR3: CAISPPGVNQPQHF. The CDR3 DNA sequence: TGTGCCATCAGTCCCCCGGGGGTTAATCAGCCCCAGCATTTT.

J is TRBJ1-4 and V is TRBV7-9; weak D call: TRBD1 (5 bases). Germline V CDR1 and CDR2: SEHNR, FQNEAQ (reference sequence). The CDR3 runs 12 residues. V was cut by 8 bases and J by 11 bases, with 15 bases left in between. CDR3 residues: CASGGLETKLFF. The CDR3 DNA reads as TGTGCCAGCGGGGGTCTTGAAACGAAACTGTTTTTT.

V gene TRBV7-9 combines with J gene TRBJ1-4; no reliable D call. Germline lookup yields CDR1 SEHNR and CDR2 FQNEAQ (reference sequence). V lost 1 base, J lost 5 bases, and 5 bases lay in between. The CDR3 is 13 residues long. CDR3 region: CASSLGVNEKLFF. CDR3 sequence (DNA): TGTGCCAGCAGCTTAGGTGTGAATGAAAAACTGTTTTTT. Full variable domain (rest looked up from reference TRBV7-9 and TRBJ1-4): DTGVSQNPRHKITKRGQNVTFRCDPISEHNRLYWYRQTLGQGPEFLTYFQNEAQLEKSRLLSDRFSAERPKGSFSTLEIQRTEQGDSAMYLCASSLGVNEKLFFGSGTQLSVL.

The V call is TRBV6-1, the J call TRBJ1-1; D may be TRBD1 (5 bases). The CDR3 is 14 residues long. V gave up 5 bases and J gave up 5 bases, with 15 bases separating them. The germline gives CDR1 MNHNS, CDR2 SASEGT. CDR3 nucleotides: TGTGCCAGCAGTAACGAGGGGCCGGGGACTGAAGCTTTCTTT. This sequence encodes CASSNEGPGTEAFF.

Worth noting for this clone: The sample carries other DNA sequences with the same CDR3. The chain carries TRBV11-2 and TRBJ2-7, with D possibly TRBD1 on 5 matching bases. The germline gives CDR1 SGHAT, CDR2 FQNNGV. The CDR3 contains 15 residues. Trimming shortened V by 5 bases and J by 0 bases, and 14 bases separated the two germline ends. The chain's CDR3 is CASSVSRGSSYEQYF. DNA for the CDR3: TGTGCCAGCAGCGTAAGTAGGGGAAGCTCCTACGAGCAGTACTTC.

This chain joins TRBV6-5 and TRBJ2-7, with a possible D match to TRBD1 (5 bases). Trimming shortened V by 6 bases and J by 5 bases, and 20 bases separated the two germline ends. CDR1 and CDR2 (germline): MNHEY, SVGAGI. The CDR3 consists of 15 residues. In DNA form, the CDR3 reads TGTGCCAGCAGCTCCCCAGGGCTATCTGGGGACGAGCAGTACTTC. Encoded protein: CASSSPGLSGDEQYF.

Worth noting for this clone: Other DNA sequences in this specimen translate into the identical CDR3. This sequence joins TRBV27 and TRBJ2-7; TRBD1 is a possible D gene (5 bases). Germline CDR1 MNHEY, CDR2 SMNVEV (reference sequence). V was cut by 3 bases and J by 4 bases, with 7 bases left in between. The length of the CDR3 is 12 residues. This chain's CDR3 is CASSFPGYEQYF. CDR3 bases: TGTGCCAGCAGTTTTCCAGGGTACGAGCAGTACTTC.

With respect to this clone: Other nucleotide sequences in the sample specify the same CDR3. This rearrangement joins TRBV27 to TRBJ2-5; no clear D. V was pared by 3 bases and J by 5 bases, with 10 bases between. In germline, CDR1 is MNHEY, CDR2 SMNVEV (reference sequence). CDR3 size: 13 residues. The CDR3 DNA follows: TGTGCCAGCAGTTTGTATCCCGGGGAGACCCAGTACTTC. Translation: CASSLYPGETQYF.